Listed here is a single TCR beta chain. Its matching antigen is unknown. Germline V CDR1 and CDR2: MNHNS, SASEGT. The CDR3 has 15 amino acids. The V end was cut by 6 bases, the J end by 6 bases, with 18 bases between. This sample was taken from a study of vaccination and CD4 T cells after COVID-19. Scientists ran DNA taken from cultured CD4+ T cells through the Oncomine TCR Beta short-read assay for sequencing. Genomic DNA from cultured CD4+ T cells was extracted. TCRdb used MiXCR to reprocess the PCR reads, holding one entry per CDR3 protein. The table includes over 10,000 distinct CDR3 sequences, 45% to 65% detected once. Described treatment: roughly nine-day PBMC culture with coronavirus spike peptide pools or control peptides (ViraFEST assay). Antigen-specific T cells were expanded with peptide pools by ViraFEST, and TCRs were then sequenced.

The chain has TRBV6-1 and TRBJ2-1; perhaps D is TRBD1 or TRBD2 (6 bases each). The sequence was collected from a human donor who had recovered from COVID-19. The sample was CD4+ T cells from blood, cultured in vitro. CDR3 sequence reads: CASRTSGGRVNEQFF. The CDR3 coding sequence is TGTGCCAGCAGGACCTCCGGGGGCCGGGTCAATGAGCAGTTCTTC.